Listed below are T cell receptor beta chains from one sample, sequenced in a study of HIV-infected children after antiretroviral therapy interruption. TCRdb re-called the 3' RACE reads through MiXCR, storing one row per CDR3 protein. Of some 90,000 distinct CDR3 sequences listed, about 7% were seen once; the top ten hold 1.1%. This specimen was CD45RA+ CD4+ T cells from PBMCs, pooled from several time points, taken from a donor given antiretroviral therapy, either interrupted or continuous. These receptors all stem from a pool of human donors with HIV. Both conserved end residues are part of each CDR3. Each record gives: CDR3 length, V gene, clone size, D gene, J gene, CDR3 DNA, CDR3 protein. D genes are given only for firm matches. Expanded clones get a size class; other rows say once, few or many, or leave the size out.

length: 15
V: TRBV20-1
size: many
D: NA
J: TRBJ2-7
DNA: TGCAGTGCTATCAGCAGGGGACTGCAAATCTACGAGCAGTACTTC
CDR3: CSAISRGLQIYEQYF

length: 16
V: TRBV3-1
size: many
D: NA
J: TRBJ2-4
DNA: TGTGCCAGCAGCCACGCACAGCTACTAGCCAAAAACATTCAGTACTTC
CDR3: CASSHAQLLAKNIQYF

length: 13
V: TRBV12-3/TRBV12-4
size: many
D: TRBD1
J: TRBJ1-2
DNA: TGTGCCAGCAGCTCCGGACAGGGAGGGGGCTACACCTTC
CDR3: CASSSGQGGGYTF

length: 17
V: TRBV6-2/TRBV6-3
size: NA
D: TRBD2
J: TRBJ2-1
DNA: TGTGCCAGCAGTCACCCCCCACTAGCGGGGGAAGGCAATGAGCAGTTCTTC
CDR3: CASSHPPLAGEGNEQFF

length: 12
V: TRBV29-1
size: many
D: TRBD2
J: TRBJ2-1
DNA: TGCAGCTTGGGGGGGTCTGGGGATGAGCAGTTCTTC
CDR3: CSLGGSGDEQFF

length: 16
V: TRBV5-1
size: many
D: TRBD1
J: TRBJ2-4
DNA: TGCGCCAGCTTCCGTGGGCCCCGGGACAGGGGGGGCATTCAGTACTTC
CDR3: CASFRGPRDRGGIQYF

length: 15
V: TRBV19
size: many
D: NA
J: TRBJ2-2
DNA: TGTGCCAGTAGTGTAGCGACAGTGAACACCGGGGAGCTGTTTTTT
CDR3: CASSVATVNTGELFF

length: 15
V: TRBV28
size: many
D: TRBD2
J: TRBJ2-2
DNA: TGTGCTAGCAGTCCCCGGGGGGGTGACACCGGGCAGCTCTACTTT
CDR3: CASSPRGGDTGQLYF

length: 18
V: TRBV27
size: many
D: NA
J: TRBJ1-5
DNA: TGTGCCAGCAGTTTACCGGGTCCTCCGCTGCGGAGCAATCAGCCCCAGCATTTT
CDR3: CASSLPGPPLRSNQPQHF

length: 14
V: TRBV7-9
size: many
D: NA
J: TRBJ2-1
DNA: TGTGCCAGCAGCTTCCAGGGGGGAGGAAATGAGCAGTTCTTC
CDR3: CASSFQGGGNEQFF

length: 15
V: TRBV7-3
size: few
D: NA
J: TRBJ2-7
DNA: TGTGCCAGCAGCTCAGGACCATCAACAGCCTACGAGCAGTACTTC
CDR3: CASSSGPSTAYEQYF

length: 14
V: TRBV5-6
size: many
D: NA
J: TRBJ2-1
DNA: TGTGCCAGCAGTTTTATCACAGGGTCCAATGAGCAGTTCTTC
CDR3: CASSFITGSNEQFF

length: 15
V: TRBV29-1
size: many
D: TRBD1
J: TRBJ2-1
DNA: TGCAGCGTTGAAATTATCGGGACAGGGGTTAATGAGCAGTTCTTC
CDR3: CSVEIIGTGVNEQFF

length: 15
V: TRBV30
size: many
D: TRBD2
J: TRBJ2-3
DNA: TGTGCCTGGAGTGACCCGGGACTAGTTACAGATACGCAGTATTTT
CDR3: CAWSDPGLVTDTQYF

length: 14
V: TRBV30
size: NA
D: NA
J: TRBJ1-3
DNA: TGTGCCTGGAGTCGACACAGCTCTGGAAACACCATATATTTT
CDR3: CAWSRHSSGNTIYF

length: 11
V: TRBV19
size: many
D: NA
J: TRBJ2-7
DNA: TGTGCCAGCAGTATCACAGATGAACAGTACTTC
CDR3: CASSITDEQYF

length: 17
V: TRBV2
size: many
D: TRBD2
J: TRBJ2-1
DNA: TGTGCCAGCAGTGAAGCGTCGGGGAGGGGATCCTACAATGAGCAGTTCTTC
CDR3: CASSEASGRGSYNEQFF

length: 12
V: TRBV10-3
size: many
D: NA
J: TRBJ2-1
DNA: TGTGCCATCAGTGAGTCTAACGGAGAGCAGTTCTTC
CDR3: CAISESNGEQFF

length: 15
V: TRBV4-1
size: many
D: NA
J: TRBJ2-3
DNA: TGCGCCAGCAGCCGCCTGGGGGGGCCCACAGATACGCAGTATTTT
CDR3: CASSRLGGPTDTQYF

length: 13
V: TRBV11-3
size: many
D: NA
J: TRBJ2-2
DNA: TGTGCCAGCAGCGAAGCGATGGGCGGGGAGCTGTTTTTT
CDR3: CASSEAMGGELFF

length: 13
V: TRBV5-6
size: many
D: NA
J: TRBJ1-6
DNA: TGTGCCAGCAGCTTGGCCGAGTTTTCACCCCTCCACTTT
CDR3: CASSLAEFSPLHF

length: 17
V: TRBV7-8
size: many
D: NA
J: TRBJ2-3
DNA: TGTGCCAGCAGCTTAGGGGAAATAGGGCGGAGCACAGATACGCAGTATTTT
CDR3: CASSLGEIGRSTDTQYF

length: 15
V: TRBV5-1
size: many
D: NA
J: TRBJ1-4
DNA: TGCGCCAGCAGCCCTGGACGGCTTCTTAATGAAAAACTGTTTTTT
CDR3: CASSPGRLLNEKLFF

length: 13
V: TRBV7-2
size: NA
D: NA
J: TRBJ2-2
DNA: TGTGCCAGCAGCTTAGCGCAAGACGGGGAGCTGTTTTTT
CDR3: CASSLAQDGELFF

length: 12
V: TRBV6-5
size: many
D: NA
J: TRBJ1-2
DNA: TGTGCCAGCAGTAATCAGGGTTATGGCTACACCTTC
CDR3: CASSNQGYGYTF

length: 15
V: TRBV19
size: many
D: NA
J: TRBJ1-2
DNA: TGTGCCAGTAGTGCCGAGACAGCCTATAACTATGGCTACACCTTC
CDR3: CASSAETAYNYGYTF

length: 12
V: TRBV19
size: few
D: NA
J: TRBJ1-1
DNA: TGTGCCAGTAGAAGGGAGGCCACTGAAGCTTTCTTT
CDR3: CASRREATEAFF

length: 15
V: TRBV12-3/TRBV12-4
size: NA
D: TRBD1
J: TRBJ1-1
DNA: TGTGCCAGCAGTGAACCCAGACAGGGTAACACTGAAGCTTTCTTT
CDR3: CASSEPRQGNTEAFF

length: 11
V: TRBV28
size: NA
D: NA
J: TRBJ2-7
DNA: TGTGCCAGCAGGAGGGCCTCCGAGCAGTACTTC
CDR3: CASRRASEQYF

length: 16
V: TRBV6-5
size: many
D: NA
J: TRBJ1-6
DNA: TGTGCCAGCAGTTACGATGCCAGGGTCTATAATTCACCCCTCCACTTT
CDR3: CASSYDARVYNSPLHF

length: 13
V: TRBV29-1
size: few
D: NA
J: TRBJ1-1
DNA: TGCAGCGTGGGTAGTGGCAGAGACACTGAAGCTTTCTTT
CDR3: CSVGSGRDTEAFF

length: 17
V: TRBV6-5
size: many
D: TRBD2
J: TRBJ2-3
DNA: TGTGCCAGCAGATTTCTAACGACTAGCGGGAGCACAGATACGCAGTATTTT
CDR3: CASRFLTTSGSTDTQYF

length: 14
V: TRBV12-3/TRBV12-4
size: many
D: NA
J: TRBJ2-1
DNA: TGTGCCAGCAGTTTAGCGGACCCCCGGGGGGAGCAGTTCTTC
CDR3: CASSLADPRGEQFF

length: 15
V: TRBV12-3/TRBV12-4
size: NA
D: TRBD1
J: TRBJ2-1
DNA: TGTGCCAGCAGTTTGTTGGGACAGCGATTCGCTGAGCAGTTCTTC
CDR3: CASSLLGQRFAEQFF

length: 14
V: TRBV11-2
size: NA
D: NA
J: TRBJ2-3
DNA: TGTGCCAGCAGTTTGCGGGGCCCTTCTGATACGCAGTATTTT
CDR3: CASSLRGPSDTQYF

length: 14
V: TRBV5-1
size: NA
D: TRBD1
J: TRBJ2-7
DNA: TGCGCCAGCAGCTCGGACAGGAGTTTTCACGAGCAGTACTTC
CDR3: CASSSDRSFHEQYF

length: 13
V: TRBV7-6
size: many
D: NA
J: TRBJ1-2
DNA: TGTGCCAGCAGCTTGGGGACGAGCTATGGCTACACCTTC
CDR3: CASSLGTSYGYTF

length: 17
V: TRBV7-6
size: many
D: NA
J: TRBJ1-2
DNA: TGTGCCAGCAGCTTAGGCCCGTCGGGGACCCCAAACTTTGGCTACACCTTC
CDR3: CASSLGPSGTPNFGYTF

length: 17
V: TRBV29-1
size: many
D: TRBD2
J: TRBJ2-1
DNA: TGCAGCGTTAAGACCGCGCGGGGGGGTTCTCGGTACAATGAGCAGTTCTTC
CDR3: CSVKTARGGSRYNEQFF

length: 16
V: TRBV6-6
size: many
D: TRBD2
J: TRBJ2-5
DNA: TGTGCCAGCAGTCGGTCTCGGGAGGGCTATAAAGAGACCCAGTACTTC
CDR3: CASSRSREGYKETQYF

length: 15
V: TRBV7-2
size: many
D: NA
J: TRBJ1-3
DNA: TGTGCCAGCAGCCCGGGGGGGGGTTCAGGAAACACCATATATTTT
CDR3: CASSPGGGSGNTIYF

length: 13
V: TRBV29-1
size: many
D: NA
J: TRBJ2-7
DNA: TGCAGCGTTGAAGATCGACGGACCTACGAGCAGTACTTC
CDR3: CSVEDRRTYEQYF

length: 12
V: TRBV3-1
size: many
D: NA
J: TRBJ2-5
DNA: TGTGCCAGCAGCCCGTACCAAGAGACCCAGTACTTC
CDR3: CASSPYQETQYF

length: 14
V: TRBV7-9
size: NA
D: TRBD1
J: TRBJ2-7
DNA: TGTGCCAGCAGTCCGGGACAGGGAGTACTCGAGCAGTACTTC
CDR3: CASSPGQGVLEQYF

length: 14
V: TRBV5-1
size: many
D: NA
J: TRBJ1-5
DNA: TGCGCCAGCAGCTTTACCGGGGCCGATCAGCCCCAGCATTTT
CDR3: CASSFTGADQPQHF